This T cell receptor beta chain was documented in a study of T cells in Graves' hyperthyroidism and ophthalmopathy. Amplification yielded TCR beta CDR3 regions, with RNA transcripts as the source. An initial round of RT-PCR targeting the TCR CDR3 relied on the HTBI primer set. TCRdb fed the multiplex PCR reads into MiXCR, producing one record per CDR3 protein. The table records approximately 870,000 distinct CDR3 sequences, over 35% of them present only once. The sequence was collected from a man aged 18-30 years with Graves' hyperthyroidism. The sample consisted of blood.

The DNA for the CDR3 is TGTGCCAGCAGCTTATGGTCTGGCGGGGAACAAGAGACCCAGTACTTC. Translation gives CASSLWSGGEQETQYF. The rearrangement uses TRBV7-2 and TRBJ2-5, with a weak D call TRBD2 (6 bases). V was shortened by 2 bases and J by 2 bases, with 15 bases between the two germline ends. The germline V gene has CDR1 SGHTA and CDR2 FQGNSA. This CDR3 is built from 16 residues.